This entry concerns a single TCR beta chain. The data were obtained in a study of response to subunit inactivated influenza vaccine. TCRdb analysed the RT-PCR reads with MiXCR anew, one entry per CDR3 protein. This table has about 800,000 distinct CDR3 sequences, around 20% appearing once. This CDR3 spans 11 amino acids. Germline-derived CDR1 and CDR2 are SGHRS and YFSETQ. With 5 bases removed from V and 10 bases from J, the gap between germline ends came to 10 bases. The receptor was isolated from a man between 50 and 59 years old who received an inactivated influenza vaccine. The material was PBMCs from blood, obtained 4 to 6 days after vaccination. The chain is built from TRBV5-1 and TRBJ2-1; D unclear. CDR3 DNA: TGCGCCAGCAGGGAACGAGAAGAGCAGTTCTTC. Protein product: CASREREEQFF.